One TCR beta chain is described in this entry. The target antigen is unknown. TCRdb keeps only in-frame clones here, not all; method: immunoSEQ multiplex PCR. The repertoire includes 1,500 to 2,000 clones, roughly 25% of them detected once, and 20% to 25% sits in the top ten. The sample is drawn from a study of T cells in localized non-small cell lung cancer. Study outcomes and limitations: Clonality of T cells reached its maximum in uninvolved adjacent lung, surpassing tumor.

V shed 4 bases, J shed 2 bases, and the junction held 19 bases outside the gene matches. The CDR3 is 20 residues long. CDR1 and CDR2 from the germline V gene are MGHRA and YSYEKL. This specimen consisted of normal lung tissue next to the tumor, obtained before any cancer treatment. The rearrangement joins TRBV4-1 to TRBJ2-2, with TRBD2 identical over 7 bases. The clonotype originates from a female donor of 60 years or more with stage I lung adenocarcinoma. The CDR3 nucleotides read TGCGCCAGCAGCCCATATGGGGGACTACCCTCTATACTTAACACCGGGGAGCTGTTTTTT. Its protein is CASSPYGGLPSILNTGELFF.